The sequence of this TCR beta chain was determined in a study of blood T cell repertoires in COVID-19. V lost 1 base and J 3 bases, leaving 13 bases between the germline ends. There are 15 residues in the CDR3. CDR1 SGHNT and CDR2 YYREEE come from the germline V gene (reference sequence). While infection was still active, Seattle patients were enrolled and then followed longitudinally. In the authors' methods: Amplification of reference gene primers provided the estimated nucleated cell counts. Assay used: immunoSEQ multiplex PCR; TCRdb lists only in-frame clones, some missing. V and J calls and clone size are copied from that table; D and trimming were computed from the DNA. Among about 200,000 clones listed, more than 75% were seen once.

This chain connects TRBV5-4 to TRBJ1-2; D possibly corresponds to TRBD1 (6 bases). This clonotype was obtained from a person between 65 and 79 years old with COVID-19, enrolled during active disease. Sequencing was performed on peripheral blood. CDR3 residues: CASSLLDSPYYGYTF. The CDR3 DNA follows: TGTGCCAGCAGCTTGTTGGACAGTCCTTACTATGGCTACACCTTC.